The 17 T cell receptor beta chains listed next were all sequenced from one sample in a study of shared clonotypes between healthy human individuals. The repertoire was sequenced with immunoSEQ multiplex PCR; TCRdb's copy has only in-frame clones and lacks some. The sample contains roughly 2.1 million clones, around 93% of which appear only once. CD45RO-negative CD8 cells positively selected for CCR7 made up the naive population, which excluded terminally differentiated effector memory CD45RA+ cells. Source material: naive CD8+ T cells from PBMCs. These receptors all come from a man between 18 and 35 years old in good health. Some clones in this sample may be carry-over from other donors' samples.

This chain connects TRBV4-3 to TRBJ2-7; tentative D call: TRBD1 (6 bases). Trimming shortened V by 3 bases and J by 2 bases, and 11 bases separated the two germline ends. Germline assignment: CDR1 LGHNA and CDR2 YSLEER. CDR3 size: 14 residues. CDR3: CASSQGASAYEQYF. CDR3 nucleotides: TGCGCCAGCAGCCAGGGGGCCTCAGCCTACGAGCAGTACTTC.

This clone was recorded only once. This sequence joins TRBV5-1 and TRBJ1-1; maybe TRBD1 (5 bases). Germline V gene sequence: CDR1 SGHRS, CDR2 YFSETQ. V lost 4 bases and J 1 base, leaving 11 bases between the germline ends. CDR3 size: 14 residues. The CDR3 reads CASSPQGANTEAFF. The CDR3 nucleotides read TGCGCCAGCAGCCCCCAGGGCGCGAACACTGAAGCTTTCTTT.

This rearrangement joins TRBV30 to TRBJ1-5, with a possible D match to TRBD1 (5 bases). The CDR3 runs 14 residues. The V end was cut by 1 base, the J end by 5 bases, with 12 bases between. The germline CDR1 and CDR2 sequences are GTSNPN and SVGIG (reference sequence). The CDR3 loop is CAWSEGVGDQPQHF. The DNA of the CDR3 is TGTGCCTGGAGTGAAGGGGTGGGGGATCAGCCCCAGCATTTT.

The CDR3 here is CAWTVGNRGFLGETQYF. CDR3 coding DNA: TGTGCCTGGACCGTGGGGAACAGGGGTTTTTTGGGGGAGACCCAGTACTTC. This chain joins TRBV30 and TRBJ2-5; 7 bases are a match to TRBD1. With 4 bases clipped from V and 5 bases from J, the junction kept 19 bases outside the gene matches. The germline CDR1 and CDR2 sequences are GTSNPN and SVGIG (reference sequence). The CDR3 is made up of 17 amino acids. The whole variable domain, remainder taken from reference TRBV30 and TRBJ2-5, is SQTIHQWPATLVQPVGSPLSLECTVEGTSNPNLYWYRQAAGRGLQLLFYSVGIGQISSEVPQNLSASRPQDRQFILSSKKLLLSDSGFYLCAWTVGNRGFLGETQYFGPGTRLLVL.

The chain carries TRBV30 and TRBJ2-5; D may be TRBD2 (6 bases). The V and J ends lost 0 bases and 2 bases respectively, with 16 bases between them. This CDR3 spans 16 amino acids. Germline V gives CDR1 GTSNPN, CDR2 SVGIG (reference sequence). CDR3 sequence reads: CAWSVHPPRGQETQYF. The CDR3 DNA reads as TGTGCCTGGAGTGTACACCCCCCACGGGGGCAAGAGACCCAGTACTTC.

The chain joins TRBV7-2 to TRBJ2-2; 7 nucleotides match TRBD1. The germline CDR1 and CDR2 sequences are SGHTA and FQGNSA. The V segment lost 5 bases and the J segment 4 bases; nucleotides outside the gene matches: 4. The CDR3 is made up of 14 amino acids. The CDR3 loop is CASSPGGFTGELFF. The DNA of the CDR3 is TGTGCCAGCAGCCCAGGGGGATTCACCGGGGAGCTGTTTTTT.

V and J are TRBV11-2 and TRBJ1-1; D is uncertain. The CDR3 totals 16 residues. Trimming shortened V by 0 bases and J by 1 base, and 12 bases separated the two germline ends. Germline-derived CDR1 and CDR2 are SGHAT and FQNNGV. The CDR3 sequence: CASSLDPGPGNTEAFF. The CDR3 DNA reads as TGTGCCAGCAGCTTAGATCCTGGTCCCGGGAACACTGAAGCTTTCTTT.

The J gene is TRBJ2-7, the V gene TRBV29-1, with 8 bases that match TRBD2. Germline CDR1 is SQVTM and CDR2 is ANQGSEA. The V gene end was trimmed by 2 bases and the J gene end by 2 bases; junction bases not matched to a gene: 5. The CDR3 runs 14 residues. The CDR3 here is CSVELAGVTYEQYF. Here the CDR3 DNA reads TGCAGCGTTGAACTAGCGGGCGTAACCTACGAGCAGTACTTC.

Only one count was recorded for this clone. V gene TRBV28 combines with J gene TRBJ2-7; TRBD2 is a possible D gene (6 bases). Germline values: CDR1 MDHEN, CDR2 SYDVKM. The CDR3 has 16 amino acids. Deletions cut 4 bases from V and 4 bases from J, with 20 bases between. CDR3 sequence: CASSSPGTLDRYEQYF. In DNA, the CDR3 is TGTGCCAGCAGTTCCCCCGGGACTTTAGACCGGTACGAGCAGTACTTC.

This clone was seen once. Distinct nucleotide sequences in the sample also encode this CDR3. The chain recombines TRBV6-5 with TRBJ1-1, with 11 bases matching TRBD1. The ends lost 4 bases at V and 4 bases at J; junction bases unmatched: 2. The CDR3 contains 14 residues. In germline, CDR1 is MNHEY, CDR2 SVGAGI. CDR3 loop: CASSLGQGVTEAFF. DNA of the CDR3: TGTGCCAGCAGTTTGGGACAGGGGGTCACTGAAGCTTTCTTT.

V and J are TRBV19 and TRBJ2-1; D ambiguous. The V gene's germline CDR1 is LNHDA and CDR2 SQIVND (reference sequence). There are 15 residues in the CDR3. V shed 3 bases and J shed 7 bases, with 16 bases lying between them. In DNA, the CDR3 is TGTGCCAGTAGTATTGTCCCGGGTCCAGTAAATGAGCAGTTCTTC. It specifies CASSIVPGPVNEQFF.

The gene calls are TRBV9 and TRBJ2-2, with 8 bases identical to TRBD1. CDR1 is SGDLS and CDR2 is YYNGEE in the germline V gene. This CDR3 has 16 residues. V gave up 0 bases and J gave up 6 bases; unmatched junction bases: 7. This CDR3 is CASSVGVVQGAGELFF. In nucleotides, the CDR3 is TGTGCCAGCAGCGTAGGGGTCGTACAGGGGGCCGGGGAGCTGTTTTTT. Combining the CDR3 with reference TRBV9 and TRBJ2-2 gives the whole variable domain DSGVTQTPKHLITATGQRVTLRCSPRSGDLSVYWYQQSLDQGLQFLIQYYNGEERAKGNILERFSAQQFPDLHSELNLSSLELGDSALYFCASSVGVVQGAGELFFGEGSRLTVL.

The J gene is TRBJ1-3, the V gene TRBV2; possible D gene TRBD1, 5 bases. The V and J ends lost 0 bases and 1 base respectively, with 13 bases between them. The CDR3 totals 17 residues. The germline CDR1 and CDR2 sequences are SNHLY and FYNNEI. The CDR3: CASSEAVIGGSGNTIYF. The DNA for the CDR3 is TGTGCCAGCAGTGAAGCGGTCATCGGGGGATCTGGAAACACCATATATTTT.

The CDR3 DNA is TGTGCCAGCAGCACCACTAGCGGGGTCTACGAGCAGTACTTC. This translates into CASSTTSGVYEQYF. The V gene is TRBV5-5, the J gene TRBJ2-7; 10 nucleotides line up with TRBD2. CDR3 length: 14 amino acids. After removal of 4 bases from V and 3 bases from J, the junction contained 4 bases not matched to a gene. Germline values: CDR1 SGHKS, CDR2 YYEKEE (reference sequence).

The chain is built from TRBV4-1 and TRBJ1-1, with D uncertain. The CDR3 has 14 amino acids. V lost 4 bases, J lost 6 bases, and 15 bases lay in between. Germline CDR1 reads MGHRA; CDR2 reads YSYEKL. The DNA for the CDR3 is TGCGCCAGCAGCCCCAGCGTGGTATTTCCTGAAGCTTTCTTT. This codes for CASSPSVVFPEAFF.

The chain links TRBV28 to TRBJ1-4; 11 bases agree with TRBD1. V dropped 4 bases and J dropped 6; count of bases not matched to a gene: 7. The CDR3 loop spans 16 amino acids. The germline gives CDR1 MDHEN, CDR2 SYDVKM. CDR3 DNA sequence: TGTGCCAGCAGTTCGGATATGGGACAGGGGGATGAAAAACTGTTTTTT. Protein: CASSSDMGQGDEKLFF.

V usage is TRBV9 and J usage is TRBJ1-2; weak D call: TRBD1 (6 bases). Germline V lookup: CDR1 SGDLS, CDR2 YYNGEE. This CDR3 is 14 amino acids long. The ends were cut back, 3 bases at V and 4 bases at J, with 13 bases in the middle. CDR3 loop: CASSGNRAPYGYTF. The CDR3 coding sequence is TGTGCCAGCAGCGGGAACAGGGCACCCTATGGCTACACCTTC.